This T cell receptor beta chain was found in a study of control samples from healthy donors and cancer patients. Repertoires were generated with immunoSEQ multiplex PCR, while TCRdb's copy carries only in-frame clones and drops some. Among 120,000 to 150,000 clones listed, 90% to 95% were seen once. The CDR3 length is 16 residues. V was clipped by 6 bases and J by 0 bases, with 14 bases between them. In germline, CDR1 is ENHRY, CDR2 SYGVKD. Source material: blood. The clonotype originates from a man aged 40-55 years in good health. The chain uses TRBV10-3 and TRBJ1-4; D possibly corresponds to TRBD1 (6 bases). In DNA, the CDR3 is TGTGCCATCAGCTCGAGGGGGGCCACAACTAATGAAAAACTGTTTTTT. This gives the protein CAISSRGATTNEKLFF.